Listed below are T cell receptor beta chains from one sample, sequenced in a study of post-analysis software for immune sequencing data. Using its own MiXCR run on the PCR reads, TCRdb lists one record per CDR3 protein. The sample gives roughly 650,000 distinct CDR3 sequences, 59% of which show up once; around 11% is in the top ten. The specimen was blood. These receptors were obtained from a girl aged 2-10 years with multiple sclerosis. Both conserved end residues are trimmed from each CDR3.

TRBJ2-7 | TRBV6-2/TRBV6-3 | ASSHQESSRGHSYEQY
TRBJ2-7 | TRBV9 | ASGRRYEQY
TRBJ1-2 | TRBV5-1 | ASSLEVKGRGYT
TRBJ2-2 | TRBV11-2 | AENTGELF
TRBJ1-1 | TRBV9 | ASSVAIVNTEAF
TRBJ1-5 | TRBV5-1 | ASSFGDRDDQPQH
TRBJ2-3 | TRBV28 | ASSLGQGTTDTRY
TRBJ2-7 | TRBV12-3/TRBV12-4 | ASTQLGGPTNEQY
TRBJ2-2 | TRBV4-3 | ASSQFTGTVNTGELF
TRBJ2-1 | TRBV10-3 | ATRHGGKSSYNEQF
TRBJ1-1 | TRBV4-1 | ASSQDYQGENTEAF
TRBJ2-1 | TRBV20-1 | SARETLHNEQF
TRBJ2-3 | TRBV10-3 | AISESWGDTQY
TRBJ2-3 | TRBV7-7 | ASSLDREYTQY
TRBJ2-1 | TRBV5-1 | ASSARGSYNEQF
TRBJ2-7 | TRBV7-9 | ASSLTTSGRVYEQY
TRBJ2-1 | TRBV2 | ASRVSGEQF
TRBJ2-3 | TRBV12-3/TRBV12-4 | ASSPREIAWGTDTQY
TRBJ2-3 | TRBV29-1 | SVGDRQGTDTQY
TRBJ2-7 | TRBV14 | ASSSRDSSFPYEQY
TRBJ2-4 | TRBV7-2 | ASSLGSGAGNIQY
TRBJ2-3 | TRBV20-1 | SARDRASVDTQY
TRBJ1-1 | TRBV12-3/TRBV12-4 | ASRSSRVGIGTEAF
TRBJ2-2 | TRBV6-5 | ASSYSSGSNTGELF
TRBJ2-2 | TRBV7-9 | ASSRGTSNTGELF
TRBJ2-3 | TRBV29-1 | SVGGPASDTQY
TRBJ1-3 | TRBV4-3 | ASSQEDRPGNTIY
TRBJ2-2 | TRBV6-5 | ASSYSPSGGTGELF
TRBJ1-2 | TRBV9 | ASSVGLASEHGYT
TRBJ1-2 | TRBV9 | ASSVGVSHGYT
TRBJ2-6 | TRBV6-1 | ASSDRQGAGWANVLT
TRBJ2-2 | TRBV20-1 | SAARENTGELF
TRBJ1-2 | TRBV27 | ASSLPDGYGYT
TRBJ2-1 | TRBV4-2 | ASSQEGPAVSSYNGQF
TRBJ2-3 | TRBV3-1 | ASSPPVGRDRDTQY
TRBJ2-2 | TRBV24-1 | ATSDPTYNTGELF
TRBJ2-5 | TRBV7-9 | ASNLLSAGGETQY
TRBJ2-7 | TRBV7-9 | ASSLGVGLYEQY
TRBJ2-1 | TRBV14 | ASSQIRLAGPRSYNEQF
TRBJ2-1 | TRBV12-3/TRBV12-4 | ASSHPGPPRNEQF
TRBJ2-7 | TRBV7-8 | ASSLGWASGAYEQY
TRBJ1-1 | TRBV29-1 | SGDSLNTEAF
TRBJ2-3 | TRBV13 | ASSFSAPSTDTQY
NA | TRBV14 | ASSHGKEPYEQY
TRBJ2-1 | TRBV7-3 | ASSSGLGQGEQF
TRBJ2-5 | TRBV29-1 | SVEALTSGREETQY
TRBJ1-2 | TRBV7-9 | ASSRQGNYGYT